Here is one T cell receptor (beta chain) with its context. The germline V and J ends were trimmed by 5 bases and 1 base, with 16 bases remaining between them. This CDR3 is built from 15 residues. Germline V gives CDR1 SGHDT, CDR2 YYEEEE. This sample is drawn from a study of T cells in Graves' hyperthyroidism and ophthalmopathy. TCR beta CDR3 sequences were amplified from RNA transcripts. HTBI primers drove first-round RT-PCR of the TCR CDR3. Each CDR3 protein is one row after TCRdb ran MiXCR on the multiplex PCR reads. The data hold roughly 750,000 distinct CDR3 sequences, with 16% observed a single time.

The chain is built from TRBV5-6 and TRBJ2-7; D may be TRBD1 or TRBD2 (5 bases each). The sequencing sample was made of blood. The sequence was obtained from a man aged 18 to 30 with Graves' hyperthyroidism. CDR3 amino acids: CASRLLRDPSYEQYF. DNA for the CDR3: TGTGCCAGCAGACTCCTCCGGGACCCATCCTACGAGCAGTACTTC.